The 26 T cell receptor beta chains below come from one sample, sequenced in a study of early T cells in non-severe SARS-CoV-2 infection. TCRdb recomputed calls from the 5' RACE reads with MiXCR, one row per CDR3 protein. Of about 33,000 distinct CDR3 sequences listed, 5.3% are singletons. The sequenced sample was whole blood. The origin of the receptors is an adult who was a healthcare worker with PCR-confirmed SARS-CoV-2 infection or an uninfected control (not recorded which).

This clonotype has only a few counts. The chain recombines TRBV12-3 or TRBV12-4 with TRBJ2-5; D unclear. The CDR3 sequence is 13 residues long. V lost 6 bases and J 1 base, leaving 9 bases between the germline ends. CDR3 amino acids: CASSLQSQETQYF. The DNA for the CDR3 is TGTGCCAGCAGCCTTCAGTCCCAAGAGACCCAGTACTTC.

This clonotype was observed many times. The CDR3, as DNA: TGTGCCAGCAGCACACAGGGATGGAACACTGAAGCTTTCTTT. Translating gives CASSTQGWNTEAFF. The chain links TRBV28 to TRBJ1-1, with TRBD1 as a possible D gene (6 bases). Looked up from germline, CDR1 is MDHEN and CDR2 is SYDVKM. V was trimmed by 6 bases and J by 1 base, leaving 12 bases between them. The CDR3 loop spans 14 amino acids.

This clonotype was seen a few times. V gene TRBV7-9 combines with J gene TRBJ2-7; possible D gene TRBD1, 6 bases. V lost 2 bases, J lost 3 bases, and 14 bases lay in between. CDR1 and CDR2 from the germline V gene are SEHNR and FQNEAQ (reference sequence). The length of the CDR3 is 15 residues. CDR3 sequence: CASSLLAGANYEQYF. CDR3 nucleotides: TGTGCCAGCAGCTTATTAGCAGGGGCCAACTACGAGCAGTACTTC.

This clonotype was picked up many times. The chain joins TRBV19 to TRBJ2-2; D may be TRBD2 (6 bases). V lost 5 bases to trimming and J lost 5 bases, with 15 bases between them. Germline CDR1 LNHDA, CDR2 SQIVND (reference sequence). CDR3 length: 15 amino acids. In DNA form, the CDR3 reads TGTGCCAGTAGTCGGAGGAGGGACGGGACCGGGGAGCTGTTTTTT. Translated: CASSRRRDGTGELFF.

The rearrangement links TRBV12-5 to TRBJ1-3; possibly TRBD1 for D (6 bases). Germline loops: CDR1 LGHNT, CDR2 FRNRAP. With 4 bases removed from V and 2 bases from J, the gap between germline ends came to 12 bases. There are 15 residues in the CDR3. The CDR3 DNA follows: TGTGCTAGTGGTTCCGGATGGGGGCCTGGAAACACCATATATTTT. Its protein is CASGSGWGPGNTIYF.

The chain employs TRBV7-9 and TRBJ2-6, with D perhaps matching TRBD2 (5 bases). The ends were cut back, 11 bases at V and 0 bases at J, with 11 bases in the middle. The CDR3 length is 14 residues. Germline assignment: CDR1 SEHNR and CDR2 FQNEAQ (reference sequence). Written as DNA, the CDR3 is TGTGCCTCGGCGGGCTACTCTGGGGCCAACGTCCTGACTTTC. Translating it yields CASAGYSGANVLTF.

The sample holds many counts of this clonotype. CDR3 in DNA: TGTGCCAGTAGTCTACAGGGGGTGGGCGAGCAGTACTTC. Residues: CASSLQGVGEQYF. The chain joins TRBV19 to TRBJ2-7; 8 positions agree with TRBD1. This CDR3 contains 13 residues. V dropped 5 bases and J dropped 6; count of bases not matched to a gene: 6. Germline V CDR1 and CDR2: LNHDA, SQIVND (reference sequence).

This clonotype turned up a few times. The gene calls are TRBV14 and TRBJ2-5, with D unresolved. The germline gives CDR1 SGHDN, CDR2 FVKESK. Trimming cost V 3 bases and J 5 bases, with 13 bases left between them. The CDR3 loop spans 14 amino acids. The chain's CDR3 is CASSHLGVGETQYF. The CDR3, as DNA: TGTGCCAGCAGCCACTTAGGAGTTGGGGAGACCCAGTACTTC.

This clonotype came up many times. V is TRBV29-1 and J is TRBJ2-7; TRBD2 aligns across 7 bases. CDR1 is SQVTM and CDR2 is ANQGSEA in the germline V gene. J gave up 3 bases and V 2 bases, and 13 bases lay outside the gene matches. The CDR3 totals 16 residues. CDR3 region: CSVELRGPGGVYEQYF. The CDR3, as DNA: TGCAGCGTTGAACTGCGGGGCCCGGGGGGAGTCTACGAGCAGTACTTC.

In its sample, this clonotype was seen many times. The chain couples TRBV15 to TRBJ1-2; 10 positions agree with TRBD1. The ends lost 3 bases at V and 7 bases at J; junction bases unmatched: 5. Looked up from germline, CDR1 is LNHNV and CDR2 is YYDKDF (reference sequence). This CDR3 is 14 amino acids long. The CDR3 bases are TGTGCCACCAGCAGGACAGGGGGCGCCGGTGGCTACACCTTC. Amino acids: CATSRTGGAGGYTF.

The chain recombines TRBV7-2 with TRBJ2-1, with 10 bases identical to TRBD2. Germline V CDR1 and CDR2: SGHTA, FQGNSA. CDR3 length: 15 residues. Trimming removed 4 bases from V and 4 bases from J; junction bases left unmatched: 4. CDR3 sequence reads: CASSSTSGSYNEQFF. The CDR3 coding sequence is TGTGCCAGCAGCTCGACTAGCGGGTCATACAATGAGCAGTTCTTC. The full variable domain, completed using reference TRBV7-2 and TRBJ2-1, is GAGVSQSPSNKVTEKGKDVELRCDPISGHTALYWYRQSLGQGLEFLIYFQGNSAPDKSGLPSDRFSAERTGGSVSTLTIQRTQQEDSAVYLCASSSTSGSYNEQFFGPGTRLTVL.

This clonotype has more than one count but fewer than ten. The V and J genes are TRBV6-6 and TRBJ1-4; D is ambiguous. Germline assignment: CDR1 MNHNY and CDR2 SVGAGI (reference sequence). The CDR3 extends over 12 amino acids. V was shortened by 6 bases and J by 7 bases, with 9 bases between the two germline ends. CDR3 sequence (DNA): TGTGCCAGCAGCCGACCGACTGAAAAACTGTTTTTT. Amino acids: CASSRPTEKLFF.

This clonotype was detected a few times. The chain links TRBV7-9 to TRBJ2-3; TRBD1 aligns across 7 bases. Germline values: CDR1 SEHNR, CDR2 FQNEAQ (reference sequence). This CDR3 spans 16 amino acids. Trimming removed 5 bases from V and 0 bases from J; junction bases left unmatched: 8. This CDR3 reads CASSDRKGASTDTQYF. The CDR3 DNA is TGTGCCAGCAGCGACCGGAAGGGGGCTAGCACAGATACGCAGTATTTT.

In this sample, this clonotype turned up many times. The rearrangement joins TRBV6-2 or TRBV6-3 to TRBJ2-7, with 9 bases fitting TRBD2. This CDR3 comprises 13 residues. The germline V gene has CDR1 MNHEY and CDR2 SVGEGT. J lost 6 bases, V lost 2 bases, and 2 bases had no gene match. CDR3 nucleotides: TGTGCCAGCAGTTACCTAGCGGGGATCGAGCAGTACTTC. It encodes CASSYLAGIEQYF.

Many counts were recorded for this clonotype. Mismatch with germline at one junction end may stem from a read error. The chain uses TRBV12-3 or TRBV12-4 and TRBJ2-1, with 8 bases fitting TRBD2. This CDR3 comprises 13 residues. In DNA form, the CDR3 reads TGTGCCAGCAGTTTCACCGTCAGCGGGAGCGTGGGCTTC. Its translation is CASSFTVSGSVGF.

CDR3 amino acids: CASSLGGSNYGYTF. Here the CDR3 DNA reads TGCGCCAGCAGCTTGGGTGGATCTAACTATGGCTACACCTTC. This rearrangement joins TRBV5-1 to TRBJ1-2, with D unclear. This CDR3 region has 14 residues. The germline V and J ends were trimmed by 0 bases and 0 bases, with 6 bases remaining between them. The germline V gene encodes CDR1 SGHRS and CDR2 YFSETQ.

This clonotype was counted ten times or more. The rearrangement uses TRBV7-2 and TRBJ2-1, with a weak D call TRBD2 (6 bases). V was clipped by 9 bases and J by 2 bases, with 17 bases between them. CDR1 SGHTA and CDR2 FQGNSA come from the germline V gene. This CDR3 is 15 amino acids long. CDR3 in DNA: TGTGCCAGTCAAACAGCCGGGAGACCCTACAATGAGCAGTTCTTC. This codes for CASQTAGRPYNEQFF.

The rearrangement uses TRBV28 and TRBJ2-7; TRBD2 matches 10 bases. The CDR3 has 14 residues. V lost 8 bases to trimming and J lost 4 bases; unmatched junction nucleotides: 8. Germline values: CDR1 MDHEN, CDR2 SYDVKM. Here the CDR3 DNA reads TGTGCCAGCTTCCCAGGGACTAGCGTTTACGAGCAGTACTTC. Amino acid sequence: CASFPGTSVYEQYF.

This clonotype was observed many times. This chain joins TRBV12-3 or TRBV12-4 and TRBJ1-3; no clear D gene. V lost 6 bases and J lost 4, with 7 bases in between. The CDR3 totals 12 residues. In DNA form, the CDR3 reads TGTGCCAGCAGCCCGGAGGGAAACACCATATATTTT. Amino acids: CASSPEGNTIYF.

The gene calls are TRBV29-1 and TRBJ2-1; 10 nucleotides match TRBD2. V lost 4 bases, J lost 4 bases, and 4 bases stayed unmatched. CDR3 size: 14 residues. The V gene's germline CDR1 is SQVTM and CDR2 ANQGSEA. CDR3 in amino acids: CSVGGSGGYNEQFF. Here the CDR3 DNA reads TGCAGCGTTGGAGGTAGCGGGGGGTACAATGAGCAGTTCTTC.

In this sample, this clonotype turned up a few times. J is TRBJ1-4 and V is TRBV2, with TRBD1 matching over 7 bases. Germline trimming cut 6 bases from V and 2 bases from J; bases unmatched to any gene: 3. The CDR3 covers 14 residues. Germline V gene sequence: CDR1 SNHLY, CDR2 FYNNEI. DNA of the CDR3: TGTGCCAGCAGGGGGACAGCCACTAATGAAAAACTGTTTTTT. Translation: CASRGTATNEKLFF.

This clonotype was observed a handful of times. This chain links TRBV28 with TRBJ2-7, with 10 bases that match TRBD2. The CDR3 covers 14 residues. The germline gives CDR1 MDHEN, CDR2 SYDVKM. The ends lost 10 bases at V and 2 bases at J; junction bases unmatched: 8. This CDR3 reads CATAGTSATYEQYF. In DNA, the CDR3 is TGTGCCACAGCCGGGACTAGCGCCACCTACGAGCAGTACTTC.

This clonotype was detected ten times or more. CDR3 residues: CATSRGQNTGELFF. CDR3 coding DNA: TGTGCCACCAGCAGGGGACAGAACACCGGGGAGCTGTTTTTT. The chain combines TRBV24-1 with TRBJ2-2, with D possibly matching TRBD1 (6 bases). Per germline, CDR1 KGHDR and CDR2 SFDVKD. V lost 7 bases and J 1 base, leaving 9 bases between the germline ends. The length of the CDR3 is 14 residues.

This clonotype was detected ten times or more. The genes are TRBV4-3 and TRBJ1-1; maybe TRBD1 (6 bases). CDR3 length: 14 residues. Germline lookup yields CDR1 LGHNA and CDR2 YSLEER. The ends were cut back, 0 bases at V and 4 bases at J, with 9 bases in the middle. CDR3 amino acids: CASSQDRGGTEAFF. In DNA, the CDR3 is TGCGCCAGCAGCCAAGATAGGGGGGGCACTGAAGCTTTCTTT.

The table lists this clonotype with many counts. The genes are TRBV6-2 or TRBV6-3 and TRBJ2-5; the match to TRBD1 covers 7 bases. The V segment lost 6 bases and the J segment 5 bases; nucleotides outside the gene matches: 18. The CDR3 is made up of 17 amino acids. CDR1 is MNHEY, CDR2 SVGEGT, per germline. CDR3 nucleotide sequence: TGTGCCAGCAGAACCCACCCCGGGACAGTTGGCGGGGAGACCCAGTACTTC. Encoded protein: CASRTHPGTVGGETQYF.

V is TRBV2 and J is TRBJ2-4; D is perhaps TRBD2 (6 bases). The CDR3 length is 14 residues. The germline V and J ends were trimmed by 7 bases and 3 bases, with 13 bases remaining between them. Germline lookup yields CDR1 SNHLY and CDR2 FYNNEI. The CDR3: CASKREEGKNIQYF. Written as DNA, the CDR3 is TGTGCCAGCAAAAGGGAGGAGGGCAAAAACATTCAGTACTTC.